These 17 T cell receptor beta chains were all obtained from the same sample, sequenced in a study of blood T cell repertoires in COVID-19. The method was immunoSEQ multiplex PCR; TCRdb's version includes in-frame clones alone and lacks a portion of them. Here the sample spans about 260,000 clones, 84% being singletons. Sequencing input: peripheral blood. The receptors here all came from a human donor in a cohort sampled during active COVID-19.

In nucleotides, the CDR3 is TGTGCCACCAGCGGACCAGGACTAGCGGGGGGGGCATCGGGGAATGAGCAGTTCTTC. Residues: CATSGPGLAGGASGNEQFF. The chain uses TRBV15 and TRBJ2-1, with 15 bases identical to TRBD2. The CDR3 sequence is 19 residues long. J was trimmed by 7 bases and V by 5 bases; bases with no gene match: 15. From germline, CDR1 is LNHNV and CDR2 YYDKDF (reference sequence).

The CDR3 loop reads CASSQENHRNLYNEQFF. The CDR3 nucleotides read TGTGCCAGCAGCCAAGAGAACCACAGGAATTTGTACAATGAGCAGTTCTTC. V gene TRBV4-2 combines with J gene TRBJ2-1; D is perhaps TRBD1 (5 bases). Trimming left V 0 bases short and J 4 bases short, with 16 bases between. This CDR3 region has 17 residues. Germline V gene lookup returns CDR1 LGHNA and CDR2 YNFKEQ.

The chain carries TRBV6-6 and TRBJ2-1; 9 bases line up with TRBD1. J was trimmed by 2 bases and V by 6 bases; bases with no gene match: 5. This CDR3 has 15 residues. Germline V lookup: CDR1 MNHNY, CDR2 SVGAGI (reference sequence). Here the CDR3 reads CASRGRTGAYNEQFF. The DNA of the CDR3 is TGTGCCAGCAGAGGCCGGACAGGGGCCTACAATGAGCAGTTCTTC.

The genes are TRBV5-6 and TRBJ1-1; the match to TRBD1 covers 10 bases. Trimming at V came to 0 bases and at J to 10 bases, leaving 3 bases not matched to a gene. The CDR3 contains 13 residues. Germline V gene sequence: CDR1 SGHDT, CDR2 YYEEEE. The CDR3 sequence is CASSLGDRGGAFF. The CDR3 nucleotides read TGTGCCAGCAGCTTGGGGGACAGGGGAGGAGCTTTCTTT.

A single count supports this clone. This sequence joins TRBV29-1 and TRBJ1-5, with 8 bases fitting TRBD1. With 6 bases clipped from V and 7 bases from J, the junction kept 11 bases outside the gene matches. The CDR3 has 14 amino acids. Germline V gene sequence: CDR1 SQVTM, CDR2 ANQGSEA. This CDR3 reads CSVPPGGAGQPQHF. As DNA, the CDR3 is TGCAGCGTCCCCCCAGGGGGCGCGGGGCAGCCCCAGCATTTT.

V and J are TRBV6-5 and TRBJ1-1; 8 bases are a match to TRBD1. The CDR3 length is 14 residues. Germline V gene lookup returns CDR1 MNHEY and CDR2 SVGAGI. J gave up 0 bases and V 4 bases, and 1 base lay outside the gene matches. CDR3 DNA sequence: TGTGCCAGCAGTTGGGGACAGGTGAACACTGAAGCTTTCTTT. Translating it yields CASSWGQVNTEAFF.

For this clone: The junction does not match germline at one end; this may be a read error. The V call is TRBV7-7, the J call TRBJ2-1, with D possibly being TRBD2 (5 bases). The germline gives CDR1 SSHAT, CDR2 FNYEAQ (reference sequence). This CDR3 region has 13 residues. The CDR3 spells CASSVGNHNEQFF. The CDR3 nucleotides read TGTGCTAGCAGTGTCGGGAATCACAATGAGCAGTTCTTC.

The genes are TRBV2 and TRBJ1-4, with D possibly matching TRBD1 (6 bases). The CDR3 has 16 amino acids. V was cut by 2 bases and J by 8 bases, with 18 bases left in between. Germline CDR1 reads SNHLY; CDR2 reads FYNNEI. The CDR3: CASSESHREFGEKLFF. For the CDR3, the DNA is TGTGCCAGCAGTGAATCTCACAGGGAATTTGGAGAAAAACTGTTTTTT.

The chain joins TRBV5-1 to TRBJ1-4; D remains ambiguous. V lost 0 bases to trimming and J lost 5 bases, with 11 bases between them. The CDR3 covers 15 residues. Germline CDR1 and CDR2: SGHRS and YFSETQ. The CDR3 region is CASSLAPGRNEKLFF. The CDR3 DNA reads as TGCGCCAGCAGCTTGGCCCCGGGGAGGAATGAAAAACTGTTTTTT.

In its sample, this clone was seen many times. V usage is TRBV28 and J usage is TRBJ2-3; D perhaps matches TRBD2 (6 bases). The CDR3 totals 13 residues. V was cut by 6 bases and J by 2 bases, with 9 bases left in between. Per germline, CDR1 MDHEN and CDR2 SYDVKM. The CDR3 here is CASSQRVTDTQYF. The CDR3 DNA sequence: TGTGCCAGCAGCCAGCGGGTCACAGATACGCAGTATTTT.

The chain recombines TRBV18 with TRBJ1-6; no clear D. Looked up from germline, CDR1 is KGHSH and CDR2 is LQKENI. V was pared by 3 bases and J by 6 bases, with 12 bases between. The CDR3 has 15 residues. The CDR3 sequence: CASSPRTATNSPLHF. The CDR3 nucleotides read TGTGCCAGCTCACCTCGCACAGCAACTAATTCACCCCTCCACTTT.

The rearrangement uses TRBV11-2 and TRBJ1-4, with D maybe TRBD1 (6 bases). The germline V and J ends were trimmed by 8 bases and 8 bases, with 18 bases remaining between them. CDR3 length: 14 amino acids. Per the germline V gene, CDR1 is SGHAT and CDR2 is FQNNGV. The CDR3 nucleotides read TGTGCCAGCTCCAAGGGCCGAGACAGGGAAAAACTGTTTTTT. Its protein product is CASSKGRDREKLFF.

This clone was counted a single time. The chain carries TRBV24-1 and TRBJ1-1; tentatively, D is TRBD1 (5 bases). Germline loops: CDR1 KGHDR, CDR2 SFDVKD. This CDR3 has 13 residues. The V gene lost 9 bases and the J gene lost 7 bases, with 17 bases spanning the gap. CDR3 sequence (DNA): TGTGCCACCCACAAGGCGGGGGGAGGTGAAGCTTTCTTT. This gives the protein CATHKAGGGEAFF.

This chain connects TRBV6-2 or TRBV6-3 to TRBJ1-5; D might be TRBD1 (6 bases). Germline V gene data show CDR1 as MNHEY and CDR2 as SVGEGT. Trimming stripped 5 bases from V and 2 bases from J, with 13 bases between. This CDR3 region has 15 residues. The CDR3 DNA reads TGTGCCAGCAGTCGCCGGGGGGCAGGCAATCAGCCCCAGCATTTT. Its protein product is CASSRRGAGNQPQHF.

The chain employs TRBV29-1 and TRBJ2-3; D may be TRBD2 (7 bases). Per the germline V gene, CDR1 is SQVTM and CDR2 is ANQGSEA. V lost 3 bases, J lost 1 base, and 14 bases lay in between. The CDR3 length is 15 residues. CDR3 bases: TGCAGCGTTGAGGAGGGGAGGGGGGGCACAGATACGCAGTATTTT. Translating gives CSVEEGRGGTDTQYF.

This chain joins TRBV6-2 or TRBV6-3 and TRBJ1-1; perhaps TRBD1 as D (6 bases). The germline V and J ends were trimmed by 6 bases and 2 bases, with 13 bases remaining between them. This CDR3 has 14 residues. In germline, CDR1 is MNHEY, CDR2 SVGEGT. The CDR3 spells CASSNNRANTEAFF. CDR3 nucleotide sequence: TGTGCCAGCAGCAACAACAGGGCTAACACTGAAGCTTTCTTT.

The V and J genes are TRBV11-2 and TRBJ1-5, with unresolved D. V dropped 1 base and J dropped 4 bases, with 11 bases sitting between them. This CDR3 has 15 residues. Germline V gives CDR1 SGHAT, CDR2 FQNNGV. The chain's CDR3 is CASSLGVAGNQPQHF. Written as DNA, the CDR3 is TGTGCCAGCAGCTTAGGGGTAGCGGGGAATCAGCCCCAGCATTTT.